The entry below describes one T cell receptor beta chain. Antigen: not known. A universal primer binding site was introduced by template switching. The final cDNA contained unique molecular identifiers. TCRdb reprocessed the 5' RACE reads with MiXCR, giving one entry per CDR3 protein. The table has hundreds of thousands of distinct CDR3 sequences, around a sixth seen once. This record belongs to a study of identical twins. General study findings and limits: Zero-insertion analyses could be partly confounded by invariant MAIT and iNKT cells.

The CDR3 is 18 residues long. The germline V gene has CDR1 SGHAT and CDR2 FQDESV (reference sequence). The ends were cut back, 5 bases at V and 4 bases at J, with 21 bases in the middle. The sample was also linked to a second study, of T cells expressing NK-cell markers. That source reports: Sorted T-cell subsets CD3+CD56+NKG2C+, CD3+CD56+NKG2C- and CD3+CD56-NKG2C+ were TCR beta-sequenced. There were a handful of donors in whom these clonotypes also led the CD3+CD56-NKG2C+ fraction.

J is TRBJ2-6 and V is TRBV11-1; no reliable D call. The TCR comes from a woman between 18 and 29 years old in good health. The sequenced sample consisted of PBMCs. The DNA of the CDR3 is TGTGCCAGCAGCGACACCGGGCCTCCAAAAACCGGGGCCAACGTCCTGACTTTC. The encoded protein is CASSDTGPPKTGANVLTF.